The 12 T cell receptor beta chains in this list originate from one sample, sequenced in a study of control samples from healthy donors and cancer patients. Profiling relied on immunoSEQ multiplex PCR, and the TCRdb table lists in-frame clones only, not all of them. The sample records around 72,000 clones, approximately 80% being singletons. The specimen sequenced was blood. Receptors originate from a man over 45 in good health.

This clone has only one observation. This chain uses TRBV7-9 with TRBJ2-3; TRBD1 agrees at 7 bases. The CDR3 loop spans 17 amino acids. Losses at the gene ends were 0 bases for V and 3 bases for J; bases not matched to a gene: 9. Germline assignment: CDR1 SEHNR and CDR2 FQNEAQ (reference sequence). The CDR3 reads CASSLAPGGAPTDTQYF. The CDR3 nucleotides read TGTGCCAGCAGCTTAGCGCCAGGGGGAGCGCCGACAGATACGCAGTATTTT. Drawing the rest from reference TRBV7-9 and TRBJ2-3, the complete variable domain is DTGVSQNPRHKITKRGQNVTFRCDPISEHNRLYWYRQTLGQGPEFLTYFQNEAQLEKSRLLSDRFSAERPKGSFSTLEIQRTEQGDSAMYLCASSLAPGGAPTDTQYFGPGTRLTVL.

This clone was picked up one time. This chain uses TRBV20-1 with TRBJ1-2; D unresolved. V was pared by 3 bases and J by 6 bases, with 11 bases between. The length of the CDR3 is 12 residues. Germline CDR1 is DFQATT and CDR2 is SNEGSKA (reference sequence). For the CDR3, the DNA is TGCAGTGCTAGTCCGGGGAGGAATGGCTACACCTTC. Protein: CSASPGRNGYTF.

The genes are TRBV19 and TRBJ2-5, with TRBD1 matching 10 bases. Looked up from germline, CDR1 is LNHDA and CDR2 is SQIVND (reference sequence). V was pared by 5 bases and J by 6 bases, with 9 bases of the junction left unmatched. The CDR3 has 15 residues. The CDR3 nucleotides are TGTGCCAGTAGTCCCGGGACAGGGGAGATACAGACCCAGTACTTC. It encodes CASSPGTGEIQTQYF.

The CDR3: CASTNQGSGELFF. CDR3 nucleotides: TGTGCCAGCACTAATCAGGGATCCGGGGAGCTGTTTTTT. The chain uses TRBV25-1 and TRBJ2-2; TRBD1 might be the D (5 bases). CDR3 size: 13 residues. V lost 7 bases to trimming and J lost 6 bases, with 12 bases between them. Germline-derived CDR1 and CDR2 are MGHDK and SYGVNS.

The V gene is TRBV6-5, the J gene TRBJ2-2; 8 positions agree with TRBD1. J gave up 0 bases and V 7 bases, and 4 bases lay outside the gene matches. The CDR3 spans 15 residues. Per germline, CDR1 MNHEY and CDR2 SVGAGI. The CDR3 sequence: CASKEDRANTGELFF. The DNA of the CDR3 is TGTGCCAGCAAGGAGGACAGGGCGAACACCGGGGAGCTGTTTTTT.

This chain uses TRBV21-1 with TRBJ2-3; the table gives TRBD1 as D, unverified against the DNA. TRBV21-1 is reported as a pseudogene. This CDR3 has 15 amino acids. CDR3 DNA sequence: TGTGCCAGCAGTCCCCAGGGAACTAGCACAGATACGCAGTATTTT. This encodes CASSPQGTSTDTQYF.

The sample holds one count of this clone. The V call is TRBV6-1, the J call TRBJ2-7; tentative D call: TRBD1 (5 bases). The germline V gene has CDR1 MNHNS and CDR2 SASEGT. This CDR3 has 16 residues. With 1 base removed from V and 5 bases from J, the gap between germline ends came to 18 bases. CDR3 nucleotide sequence: TGTGCCAGCAGTGAAGTATCAGGGAAAGAGGCGGACGAGCAGTACTTC. Translated, it gives CASSEVSGKEADEQYF.

The chain uses TRBV4-1 and TRBJ2-7; D possibly corresponds to TRBD1 (6 bases). Trimming removed 3 bases from V and 2 bases from J, with 14 bases in between. This CDR3 has 15 residues. CDR1 and CDR2 from the germline V gene are MGHRA and YSYEKL. The CDR3 nucleotides read TGCGCCAGCAGCCACGGCAGGGGTCCCGCCTACGAGCAGTACTTC. Translation: CASSHGRGPAYEQYF.

This chain links TRBV6-5 with TRBJ2-3, with TRBD1 matching 8 bases. Germline values: CDR1 MNHEY, CDR2 SVGAGI. V shed 2 bases, J shed 13 bases, and the junction held 8 bases outside the gene matches. The CDR3 totals 13 residues. CDR3 bases: TGTGCCAGCAGTTACACAACGGACAGGGTAGAGTATTTT. This sequence encodes CASSYTTDRVEYF.

The chain couples TRBV28 to TRBJ1-2; 9 nucleotides agree with TRBD1. This CDR3 comprises 12 residues. J gave up 13 bases and V 7 bases, and 10 bases lay outside the gene matches. From germline, CDR1 is MDHEN and CDR2 SYDVKM. The CDR3 reads CASTSSDRGSTF. The CDR3 DNA reads as TGTGCCAGCACGTCATCGGACAGGGGAAGCACCTTC.

This chain connects TRBV12-3 or TRBV12-4 to TRBJ1-1, with D unclear. The V end lost 3 bases, the J end lost 6 bases, and 8 bases lay between the germline ends. The CDR3 runs 12 residues. DNA of the CDR3: TGTGCCAGCAGTTTTGGGTTCGCTGAAGCTTTCTTT. Residues: CASSFGFAEAFF.

This sequence joins TRBV29-1 and TRBJ2-3, with 7 bases aligning to TRBD2. Germline V gene sequence: CDR1 SQVTM, CDR2 ANQGSEA. This CDR3 contains 14 residues. Trimming removed 6 bases from V and 1 base from J; junction bases left unmatched: 7. In DNA, the CDR3 is TGCAGCGTCGATGGACTAGTCGGCACAGATACGCAGTATTTT. Amino acids: CSVDGLVGTDTQYF.